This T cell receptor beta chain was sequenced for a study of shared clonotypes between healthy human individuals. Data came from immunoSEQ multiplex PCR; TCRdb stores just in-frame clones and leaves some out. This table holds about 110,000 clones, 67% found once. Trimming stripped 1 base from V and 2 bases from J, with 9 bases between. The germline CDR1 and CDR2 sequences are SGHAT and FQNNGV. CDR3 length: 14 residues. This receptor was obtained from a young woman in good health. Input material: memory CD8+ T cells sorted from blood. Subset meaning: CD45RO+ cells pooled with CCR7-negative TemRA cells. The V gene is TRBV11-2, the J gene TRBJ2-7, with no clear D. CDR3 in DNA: TGTGCCAGCAGCTTAGGGTCCATCCCCTACGAGCAGTACTTC. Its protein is CASSLGSIPYEQYF.